Below, 21 T cell receptor beta chains from the same sample are listed, as sequenced in a study of shared clonotypes between healthy human individuals. Profiling relied on immunoSEQ multiplex PCR, and the TCRdb table lists in-frame clones only, not all of them. This sample has some 2,500,000 clones, with approximately 90% found just once. The sample taken for sequencing was naive CD4+ T cells from PBMCs. Subset described: CD45RA+ positively selected. The receptors were sampled from a young man in good health. Some clones in this sample may be carry-over from other donors' samples.

The chain employs TRBV7-2 and TRBJ1-2; D perhaps matches TRBD1 (5 bases). V was shortened by 3 bases and J by 4 bases, with 15 bases between the two germline ends. CDR3 size: 15 residues. CDR1 SGHTA and CDR2 FQGNSA come from the germline V gene. The CDR3 sequence: CASSFYRGPGYGYTF. The CDR3, as DNA: TGTGCCAGCAGCTTTTACCGGGGACCGGGCTATGGCTACACCTTC.

The rearrangement joins TRBV29-1 to TRBJ1-3; weak D call: TRBD1 (5 bases). There are 12 residues in the CDR3. Germline lookup yields CDR1 SQVTM and CDR2 ANQGSEA. Trimming removed 3 bases from V and 8 bases from J, with 11 bases in between. The CDR3 bases are TGCAGCGTTGATTTTGGGGGGGACACCATATATTTT. It translates to CSVDFGGDTIYF.

The chain recombines TRBV25-1 with TRBJ1-1; D is undetermined. CDR3 length: 13 amino acids. Germline V gene lookup returns CDR1 MGHDK and CDR2 SYGVNS. The germline V and J ends were trimmed by 3 bases and 1 base, with 6 bases remaining between them. CDR3 nucleotides: TGTGCCAGCAGTGACCAGGCGAACACTGAAGCTTTCTTT. This encodes CASSDQANTEAFF.

The J gene is TRBJ1-2, the V gene TRBV9; D unclear. Trimming shortened V by 3 bases and J by 8 bases, and 11 bases separated the two germline ends. Germline CDR1 is SGDLS and CDR2 is YYNGEE. The CDR3 is 12 amino acids. The CDR3 bases are TGTGCCAGCAGCGGCGACCTCGGAGGCTACACCTTC. Translation: CASSGDLGGYTF.

The chain recombines TRBV10-3 with TRBJ2-3; D is uncertain. CDR1 and CDR2 (germline): ENHRY, SYGVKD. Trimming removed 3 bases at V and 1 base at J, with 5 bases between. CDR3 size: 13 residues. The CDR3 reads CAISEQRTDTQYF. The CDR3 nucleotides read TGTGCCATCAGTGAACAGCGCACAGATACGCAGTATTTT.

The chain joins TRBV7-6 to TRBJ1-4; D is uncertain. The CDR3 loop spans 15 amino acids. Germline lookup yields CDR1 SGHVS and CDR2 FNYEAQ. Trimming left V 1 base short and J 6 bases short, with 12 bases between. Here the CDR3 DNA reads TGTGCCAGCAGCTTAGGCCGTCAGGCCTATGAAAAACTGTTTTTT. Its protein is CASSLGRQAYEKLFF. The variable domain in full, completed from reference TRBV7-6 and TRBJ1-4, reads GAGVSQSPRYKVTKRGQDVALRCDPISGHVSLYWYRQALGQGPEFLTYFNYEAQQDKSGLPNDRFSAERPEGSISTLTIQRTEQRDSAMYRCASSLGRQAYEKLFFGSGTQLSVL.

About this clone: The sample has other DNA sequences that encode this CDR3 too. V and J are TRBV28 and TRBJ1-5; the D is unclear. V gave up 1 base and J gave up 7 bases, with 5 bases separating them. The V gene's germline CDR1 is MDHEN and CDR2 SYDVKM. The length of the CDR3 is 12 residues. CDR3 DNA sequence: TGTGCCAGCAGTTTATTTGGACAGCCCCAGCATTTT. Translated, it gives CASSLFGQPQHF.

Concerning this clone itself: In the same sample, other DNA sequences code for this CDR3. Here the CDR3 reads CASSLGQGNYGYTF. In DNA form, the CDR3 reads TGTGCCAGCAGCCTAGGACAGGGGAACTATGGCTACACCTTC. The V call is TRBV28, the J call TRBJ1-2; 9 positions match TRBD1. Trimming at V came to 6 bases and at J to 2 bases, leaving 4 bases not matched to a gene. The CDR3 spans 14 residues. Looked up from germline, CDR1 is MDHEN and CDR2 is SYDVKM.

With regard to this clone: Other DNA sequences in the same sample also yield this CDR3. J is TRBJ1-3 and V is TRBV30; D uncertain. Germline CDR1 is GTSNPN and CDR2 is SVGIG (reference sequence). Trimming shortened V by 1 base and J by 1 base, and 5 bases separated the two germline ends. CDR3 size: 13 residues. In DNA form, the CDR3 reads TGTGCCTGGAGTGGAGGGTCTGGAAACACCATATATTTT. It is translated as CAWSGGSGNTIYF.

This rearrangement joins TRBV15 to TRBJ2-7; D is unresolved. Trimming removed 5 bases at V and 2 bases at J, with 16 bases between. There are 15 residues in the CDR3. Per the germline V gene, CDR1 is LNHNV and CDR2 is YYDKDF (reference sequence). CDR3 sequence reads: CATSEARSQTYEQYF. CDR3 coding DNA: TGTGCCACCAGCGAGGCCCGGAGCCAAACCTACGAGCAGTACTTC.

This chain connects TRBV7-2 to TRBJ1-5; TRBD1 might be the D (6 bases). Germline CDR1 SGHTA, CDR2 FQGNSA. This CDR3 region has 14 residues. Trimming removed 1 base at V and 5 bases at J, with 9 bases between. The CDR3 region is CASSLVRGDQPQHF. The CDR3 DNA follows: TGTGCCAGCAGCTTAGTTAGGGGGGATCAGCCCCAGCATTTT.

The chain is built from TRBV29-1 and TRBJ2-1; TRBD1 matches 9 bases. Germline-derived CDR1 and CDR2 are SQVTM and ANQGSEA. This CDR3 has 18 amino acids. The trim removed 3 bases at V and 3 bases at J, leaving 15 bases unmatched. CDR3: CSVESPGQGTRYYNEQFF. The DNA of the CDR3 is TGCAGCGTTGAGTCACCGGGACAGGGTACCAGATACTACAATGAGCAGTTCTTC.

CDR3 protein: CASSPRGSGYGYTF. DNA for the CDR3: TGTGCCAGCAGCCCCAGAGGATCGGGCTATGGCTACACCTTC. The genes are TRBV6-1 and TRBJ1-2; D is ambiguous. The V gene lost 6 bases and the J gene lost 4 bases, with 15 bases spanning the gap. Per the germline V gene, CDR1 is MNHNS and CDR2 is SASEGT. The CDR3 runs to 14 residues.

About this clone itself: The sample holds other DNA sequences that translate to the same CDR3. The chain links TRBV5-1 to TRBJ2-1; 8 nucleotides match TRBD1. The CDR3 length is 13 residues. The V segment lost 0 bases and the J segment 8 bases; nucleotides outside the gene matches: 1. The germline V gene encodes CDR1 SGHRS and CDR2 YFSETQ. This chain's CDR3 is CASSLDRGDEQFF. The CDR3, as DNA: TGCGCCAGCAGCTTGGACAGGGGGGATGAGCAGTTCTTC.

The chain has TRBV6-1 and TRBJ2-7; D is ambiguous. Trimming removed 7 bases at V and 2 bases at J, with 9 bases between. This CDR3 region has 12 residues. Looked up from germline, CDR1 is MNHNS and CDR2 is SASEGT. CDR3 loop: CASTNPAYEQYF. In DNA, the CDR3 is TGTGCCAGCACCAATCCAGCCTACGAGCAGTACTTC.

This clone was seen once. The J gene is TRBJ2-7, the V gene TRBV5-1; 11 bases align to TRBD1. The CDR3 is 17 residues long. Trimming at V came to 4 bases and at J to 4 bases, leaving 13 bases not matched to a gene. CDR1 and CDR2 from the germline V gene are SGHRS and YFSETQ. CDR3: CASSQGQGGSAVYEQYF. The CDR3 DNA sequence: TGCGCCAGCAGCCAGGGACAGGGGGGTTCTGCGGTGTACGAGCAGTACTTC.

Details on this clone: Germline and junction disagree at one end, which may indicate a read error. The chain recombines TRBV5-4 with TRBJ1-2, with 7 bases fitting TRBD1. Germline V gene sequence: CDR1 SGHNT, CDR2 YYREEE (reference sequence). This CDR3 region has 16 residues. The CDR3: CASSYGQQGILDGYIF. CDR3 nucleotide sequence: TGTGCCAGCAGCTACGGTCAACAGGGGATACTGGATGGCTACATCTTC. Drawing the rest from reference TRBV5-4 and TRBJ1-2, the complete variable domain is ETGVTQSPTHLIKTRGQQVTLRCSSQSGHNTVSWYQQALGQGPQFIFQYYREEENGRGNFPPRFSGLQFPNYSSELNVNALELDDSALYLCASSYGQQGILDGYIFGSGTRLTVV.

The rearrangement joins TRBV11-2 to TRBJ1-1; the D is unclear. Deletions cut 3 bases from V and 0 bases from J, with 5 bases between. The length of the CDR3 is 13 residues. CDR1 is SGHAT and CDR2 is FQNNGV in the germline V gene. CDR3 DNA: TGTGCCAGCAGCTTGTTCTTGAACACTGAAGCTTTCTTT. Amino acid sequence: CASSLFLNTEAFF.

The rearrangement uses TRBV28 and TRBJ2-1, with D perhaps matching TRBD2 (5 bases). The CDR3 is made up of 13 amino acids. From germline, CDR1 is MDHEN and CDR2 SYDVKM. Trimming shortened V by 5 bases and J by 2 bases, and 7 bases separated the two germline ends. The CDR3 DNA is TGTGCCAGCAGTACCGGGGCCTACAATGAGCAGTTCTTC. Protein: CASSTGAYNEQFF. Variable domain in full (rest from reference TRBV28 and TRBJ2-1): DVKVTQSSRYLVKRTGEKVFLECVQDMDHENMFWYRQDPGLGLRLIYFSYDVKMKEKGDIPEGYSVSREKKERFSLILESASTNQTSMYLCASSTGAYNEQFFGPGTRLTVL.

The chain uses TRBV6-1 and TRBJ1-5, with TRBD1 matching over 8 bases. V lost 3 bases and J lost 6; bases outside the gene matches: 1. The V gene's germline CDR1 is MNHNS and CDR2 SASEGT. This CDR3 contains 13 residues. The CDR3 DNA is TGTGCCAGCAGTGAGGGACAGGTTCAGCCCCAGCATTTT. Translation gives CASSEGQVQPQHF.

The chain combines TRBV7-8 with TRBJ1-1, with 8 bases identical to TRBD1. This CDR3 has 14 residues. CDR1 is SGHVS and CDR2 is FQNEAQ in the germline V gene. Trimming at V came to 7 bases and at J to 1 base, leaving 5 bases not matched to a gene. For the CDR3, the DNA is TGTGCCAGCAACCGGGACAGGTGGAACACTGAAGCTTTCTTT. This encodes CASNRDRWNTEAFF.